Listed below are T cell receptor beta chains from one sample, sequenced in a study of CD8+CD57+ T cells in acquired aplastic anemia. TCRdb called the reads again in MiXCR, with one record for every CDR3 protein. Among roughly 250,000 distinct CDR3 sequences listed, approximately 82% were seen once. The sample was sorted CD4+, CD8+, or CD8+CD57+ T cells (not recorded which) from PBMCs. Receptor source: a human donor with aplastic anemia. The CDR3 runs from the conserved cysteine through the conserved F or W. Fields, in order: clone size, J gene, D gene, V gene, CDR3 DNA, CDR3 protein. The D gene is left open where the match is weak. Clone size, where shown, is once, few, many, or a class for clones that have expanded.

.	TRBJ1-2	.	TRBV7-8	TGTGCCAGCAGCTTGGCGGGAGGCCCCGATATGCAGGGCTACACCTTC	CASSLAGGPDMQGYTF
.	TRBJ2-1	.	TRBV24-1	TGTGCCAGCAGTTATTGCCCGGGGGCGAATGAGCAGTTCTTC	CASSYCPGANEQFF
.	TRBJ2-3	.	TRBV7-8	TGTGCCAGCAGCTTTCGTCCAGACGGCACAGACACGCAGTATTTT	CASSFRPDGTDTQYF
.	TRBJ2-3	TRBD2	TRBV24-1	TGTGCCACCGGGATAGCGGGAGGTCGGGATACGCAGTTCTTT	CATGIAGGRDTQFF
.	TRBJ2-3	.	TRBV9	TGTCCCAGCAGCGGAGGGACAGATACGCAGTATTTT	CPSSGGTDTQYF
.	TRBJ2-3	.	TRBV29-1	TGCAGCGTTGGGACGACCCGCACAGATACGCAGTATTTT	CSVGTTRTDTQYF
.	TRBJ2-1	.	TRBV2	TGTGCCAGCAGGACTGCCAGCGGACCGCCCCACGAGCAGTTCTTC	CASRTASGPPHEQFF
.	TRBJ2-1	TRBD1	TRBV2	TGTGCCAGCGGCGACAGGGAGATAGATACGGAGCAGTTTTTC	CASGDREIDTEQFF
.	TRBJ1-2	.	TRBV10-3	TGTGCCATCAGATCCTTGGGACGGGATGGCTACACCTTC	CAIRSLGRDGYTF
.	TRBJ1-5	.	TRBV7-8	TGTGCCAGCAGCGAATCGTATGGCACCGAGACGCAGCATTTT	CASSESYGTETQHF
.	TRBJ2-7	.	TRBV20-1	TGCAGTGCTCCCACAGACAACGAGCAGTACTTC	CSAPTDNEQYF
.	TRBJ1-2	TRBD1	TRBV29-1	TGCAGCGTAGCCGGACAGGCGCATGGCTACACCTTC	CSVAGQAHGYTF
.	TRBJ1-1	.	TRBV20-1	TGCAGTGCTAGAGTCCGGGCGGACACTGAAGCTTTCTTT	CSARVRADTEAFF
.	TRBJ2-7	.	TRBV4-1	TGCGCCAGCAGCCAAGACTTTTCAACCTACGAGCAGTACTTC	CASSQDFSTYEQYF
.	TRBJ2-3	.	TRBV7-9	TGTGCCAGCAGCCCATACTACACAGATACGCAGTATTTT	CASSPYYTDTQYF
.	TRBJ1-1	.	TRBV20-1	TGCAGTGCCAGTAATTGCCTACGCAAGAACACTGAAGCTTTCTTT	CSASNCLRKNTEAFF
.	TRBJ2-1	.	TRBV5-5	TGTGCCAGCAGCTTGGACAGGGGCGGGGGGATCCATGAGCAGTTCTTC	CASSLDRGGGIHEQFF
.	TRBJ2-7	TRBD2	TRBV12-3/TRBV12-4	TGTGCCAGCACCCTGACTAGCGGGAGGGGAGAGCAGTACTTC	CASTLTSGRGEQYF
.	TRBJ2-5	.	TRBV9	TGTGCCACCAGCAGGGGCTCCAACACGGAGACCCATTACTTC	CATSRGSNTETHYF
once	TRBJ2-7	.	TRBV15	TGTGCCAGCAGCAGGCGCGCGCGCCTACACTCCGAGCAGTACTTC	CASSRRARLHSEQYF
.	TRBJ1-1	.	TRBV7-8	TGTGCCAGCAGCTTACATCTGGACGGGACCACTCATTCCTTCTTT	CASSLHLDGTTHSFF
.	TRBJ2-3	.	TRBV7-2	TGTGCCAGCACCCCGGCTTTGGGAAGTACAGGTACGCAGTATTTT	CASTPALGSTGTQYF
.	TRBJ1-2	TRBD1	TRBV7-9	TGTGCCAGCAGGACCGGCAGGGGGAATTCACACCTCCACACCTTC	CASRTGRGNSHLHTF